This T cell receptor beta chain originates from a study of persistence of HIV-infected CD4 T cells. Germline V CDR1 and CDR2: SGHRS, YFSETQ. The CDR3 sequence is 15 residues long. Trimming stripped 1 base from V and 1 base from J, with 8 bases between. This clone was seen once. The target antigen is unknown. An overlapping HIV-1 Gag peptide pool stimulated these cells at 0.95 to 1 ug/peptide/mL. Sorting of responding CD4+ T cells relied on upregulated CD40 ligand together with CD69. The libraries were made with immunoSEQ version 4 in survey mode. Assay used: immunoSEQ multiplex PCR; TCRdb lists only in-frame clones, some missing. The sample contains some 30,000 clones, 60% to 75% of which appear only once.

The chain joins TRBV5-1 to TRBJ2-2; TRBD1 is a possible D gene (5 bases). The sequences come from CD4+ T cells sorted from PBMCs after approximately 20-hour stimulation, collected from a patient who received antiretroviral therapy. This receptor was taken from an adult man with HIV who was CMV-seropositive. This CDR3 is CASSLNRQNTGELFF. The CDR3 region has the DNA TGCGCCAGCAGCTTGAACAGGCAGAACACCGGGGAGCTGTTTTTT. Using reference TRBV5-1 and TRBJ2-2 for the parts outside the CDR3, the full variable domain is KAGVTQTPRYLIKTRGQQVTLSCSPISGHRSVSWYQQTPGQGLQFLFEYFSETQRNKGNFPGRFSGRQFSNSRSEMNVSTLELGDSALYLCASSLNRQNTGELFFGEGSRLTVL.